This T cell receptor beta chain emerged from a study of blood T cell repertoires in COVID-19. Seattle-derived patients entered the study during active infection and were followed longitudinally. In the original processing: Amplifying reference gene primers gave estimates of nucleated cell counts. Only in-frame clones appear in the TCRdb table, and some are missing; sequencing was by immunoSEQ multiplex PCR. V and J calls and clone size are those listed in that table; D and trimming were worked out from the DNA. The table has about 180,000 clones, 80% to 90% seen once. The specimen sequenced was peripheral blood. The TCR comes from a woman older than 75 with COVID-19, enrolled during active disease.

CDR3 region: CASSWRQGLGTEAFF. The CDR3 DNA reads as TGTGCCAGCAGCTGGCGACAGGGCCTCGGCACTGAAGCTTTCTTT. V usage is TRBV13 and J usage is TRBJ1-1; 7 positions match TRBD1. The CDR3 has 15 residues. V shed 4 bases and J 4 bases; nucleotides not matched to a gene: 9. Germline CDR1 is PRHDT and CDR2 is FYEKMQ (reference sequence).